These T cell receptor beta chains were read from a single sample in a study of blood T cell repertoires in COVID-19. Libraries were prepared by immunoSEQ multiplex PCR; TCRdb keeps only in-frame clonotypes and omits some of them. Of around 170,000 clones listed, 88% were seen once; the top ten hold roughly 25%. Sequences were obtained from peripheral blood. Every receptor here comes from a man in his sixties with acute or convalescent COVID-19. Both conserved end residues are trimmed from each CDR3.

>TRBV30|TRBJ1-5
AWSVPGRPGDQPQH
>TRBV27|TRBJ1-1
ASSPRGRYTEAF
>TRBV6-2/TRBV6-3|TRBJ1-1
ASSRQGRNTEAF
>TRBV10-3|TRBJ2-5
AIIYRSTETQY
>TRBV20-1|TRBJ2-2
SARGLAGRNTGELF
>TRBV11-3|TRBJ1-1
ASSLDRGGPFTEAF
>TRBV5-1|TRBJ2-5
ASSWGSGLGETQY
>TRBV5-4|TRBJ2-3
ASSLYTEGATDTQY
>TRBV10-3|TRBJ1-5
AISRQAGQPQH
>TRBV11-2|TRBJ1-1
ASSSGRGRVGDTEAF
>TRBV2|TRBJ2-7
ASRQMTSGTDEQY
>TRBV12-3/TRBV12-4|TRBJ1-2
ASSFNILYGYT
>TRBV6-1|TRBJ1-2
ASSEGLLGTGGDYGYT
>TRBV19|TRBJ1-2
ASSPFQGALNYGYT
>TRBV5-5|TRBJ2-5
ASSFELETQY
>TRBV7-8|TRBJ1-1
ASSFRQGRTEAF
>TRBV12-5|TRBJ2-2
ASGRTAGPTGELF
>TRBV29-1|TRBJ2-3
SLIRGGPDTQY
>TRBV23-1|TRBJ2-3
ASSLHGERSSTDTQY
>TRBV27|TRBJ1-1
ASSLRVLNTEAF
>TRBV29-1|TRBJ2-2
SVEDGQITGELF
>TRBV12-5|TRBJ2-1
ASGSGTEYNEQF
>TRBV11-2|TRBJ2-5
ASSPRGRGQETQY
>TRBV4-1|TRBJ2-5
ASSLEAGRQETQY
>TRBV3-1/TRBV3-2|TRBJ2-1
ASSQAPGSNYEQF
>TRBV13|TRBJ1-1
ASSRGEANTEAF
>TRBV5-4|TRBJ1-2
ASSLVGGRGYGYT
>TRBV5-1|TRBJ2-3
ASREGLPDTQY
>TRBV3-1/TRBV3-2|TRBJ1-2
ASSPGQVYGYT
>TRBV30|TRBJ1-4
AWRGGQAEEKLF
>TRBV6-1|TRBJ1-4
ASSEARDRGREKLF
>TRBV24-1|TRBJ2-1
ATSDRFQGPSYNEQF
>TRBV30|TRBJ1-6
AWSGGQGAGSPLH
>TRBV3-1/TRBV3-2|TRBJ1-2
ASSQDARDSGYT
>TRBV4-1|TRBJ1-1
ASSQGVGRGAF
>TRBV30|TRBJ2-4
AWSVLRQGDIQY
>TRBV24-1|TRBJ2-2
ATSDRRTGVTGELF
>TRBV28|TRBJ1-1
ASSQGRQNTEAF
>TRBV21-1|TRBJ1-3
ARPGGAGNTIY
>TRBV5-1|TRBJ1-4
ASSQGGTANEKLF
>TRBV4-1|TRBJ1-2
ASSQDAWGNTDRGSYGYT
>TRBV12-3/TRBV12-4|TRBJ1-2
ASSLGGAYGYT
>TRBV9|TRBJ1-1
ASSPADRVNTEAF
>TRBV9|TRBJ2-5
ASSPGTGQQETQY
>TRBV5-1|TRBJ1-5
ASSFTGFNSNQPQH
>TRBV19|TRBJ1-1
ASSIGQALNTEAF
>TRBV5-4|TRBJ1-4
ASSNLYRGANEKLF
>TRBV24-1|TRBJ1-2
ATSDWSGDYGYT
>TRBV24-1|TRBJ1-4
ATSAGGDEKLF
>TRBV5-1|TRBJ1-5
ASSPGTGSYQPQH
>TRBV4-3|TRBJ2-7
ASSQETSDFEQY
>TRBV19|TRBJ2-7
ASSMTGNLIFYEQY
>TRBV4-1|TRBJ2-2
ASSQASIPGQGTGELF
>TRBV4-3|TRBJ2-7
ASSQDRGNSYEQY
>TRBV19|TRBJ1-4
ASSISTFEKLF